The 23 T cell receptor beta chains in this list originate from one sample, sequenced in a study of Graves' ophthalmopathy and Graves' hyperthyroidism. The sequenced template was RNA, covering the TCR beta CDR3 region. The workflow started with a first-round RT-PCR run with HTBI primers and then moved on to a second-round multiplex PCR. TCRdb reprocessed the multiplex PCR reads with MiXCR, giving one entry per CDR3 protein. The data show about 210,000 distinct CDR3 sequences, 25% to 30% seen once. Specimen: peripheral blood. The receptor set was obtained from a man between 50 and 59 years old with Graves' ophthalmopathy.

The gene calls are TRBV7-2 and TRBJ2-5; 7 bases agree with TRBD1. V shed 5 bases and J 7 bases; nucleotides not matched to a gene: 7. There are 13 residues in the CDR3. Germline loops: CDR1 SGHTA, CDR2 FQGNSA. The DNA for the CDR3 is TGTGCCAGCAGCGGGGACAGCTTAAGGACCCAGTACTTC. Amino acids: CASSGDSLRTQYF.

The genes are TRBV9 and TRBJ2-5; D not resolved. The CDR3 is 16 residues long. Trimming pared 2 bases from V and 1 base from J, leaving 15 bases between. The germline CDR1 and CDR2 sequences are SGDLS and YYNGEE. This CDR3 is CASSVDVTALQETQYF. The CDR3 DNA is TGTGCCAGCAGCGTCGATGTCACGGCCCTCCAAGAGACCCAGTACTTC.

This clonotype was counted at least ten times. This rearrangement joins TRBV11-2 to TRBJ2-7; D may be TRBD1 (5 bases). V shed 3 bases and J shed 1 base, with 16 bases lying between them. From germline, CDR1 is SGHAT and CDR2 FQNNGV. CDR3 size: 16 residues. CDR3: CASSFRLPRGSYEQYF. CDR3 coding DNA: TGTGCCAGCAGCTTCCGATTACCTAGGGGTTCCTACGAGCAGTACTTC.

This clonotype came up many times. The V and J genes are TRBV12-3 or TRBV12-4 and TRBJ2-7; TRBD1 is a possible D gene (5 bases). Trimming removed 3 bases at V and 4 bases at J, with 13 bases between. This CDR3 comprises 14 residues. The CDR3 reads CASSFPGQVYEQYF. The CDR3 nucleotides are TGTGCCAGCAGTTTTCCAGGGCAAGTATACGAGCAGTACTTC.

This clonotype has at least ten counts. This chain links TRBV12-3 or TRBV12-4 with TRBJ2-6; D is possibly TRBD1 or TRBD2 (5 bases each). The CDR3 is 15 residues long. Trimming removed 3 bases at V and 2 bases at J, with 8 bases between. The CDR3 nucleotides are TGTGCCAGCAGTTTGTCGGGGCCTGGGGCCAACGTCCTGACTTTC. Amino acid sequence: CASSLSGPGANVLTF.

The table lists this clonotype with many counts. The V gene is TRBV27, the J gene TRBJ2-2, with D perhaps TRBD1 or TRBD2 (6 bases each). The germline CDR1 and CDR2 sequences are MNHEY and SMNVEV (reference sequence). This CDR3 spans 12 amino acids. With 4 bases removed from V and 9 bases from J, the gap between germline ends came to 9 bases. The CDR3 region has the DNA TGTGCCAGCAGTTCCGGGGGCTGGGAGCTGTTTTTT. Amino acid sequence: CASSSGGWELFF.

This clonotype was observed many times. This rearrangement joins TRBV5-1 to TRBJ1-2, with a weak D call TRBD1 (5 bases). Trimming stripped 5 bases from V and 1 base from J, with 15 bases between. The CDR3 covers 15 residues. Germline loops: CDR1 SGHRS, CDR2 YFSETQ. CDR3 in amino acids: CASSPDRLYNYGYTF. CDR3 in DNA: TGCGCCAGCAGTCCCGACAGACTTTATAACTATGGCTACACCTTC. Full variable domain (remainder filled in from reference TRBV5-1 and TRBJ1-2): KAGVTQTPRYLIKTRGQQVTLSCSPISGHRSVSWYQQTPGQGLQFLFEYFSETQRNKGNFPGRFSGRQFSNSRSEMNVSTLELGDSALYLCASSPDRLYNYGYTFGSGTRLTVV.

The rearrangement joins TRBV12-3 or TRBV12-4 to TRBJ1-2; 8 bases are shared with TRBD1. V shed 5 bases and J 8 bases; nucleotides not matched to a gene: 7. The CDR3 is 13 residues long. The CDR3 loop is CASSITDRGGYTF. CDR3 coding DNA: TGTGCCAGCAGTATTACCGACAGGGGAGGCTACACCTTC.

There are many counts of this clonotype. The V call is TRBV6-2 or TRBV6-3, the J call TRBJ1-2; 7 nucleotides align to TRBD1. Per germline, CDR1 MNHEY and CDR2 SVGEGT. Unmatched junction bases numbered 5, after V lost 6 bases and J lost 4 bases. The CDR3 extends over 13 amino acids. The DNA of the CDR3 is TGTGCCAGCAGCCAGACAGGGAGCTATGGCTACACCTTC. Protein: CASSQTGSYGYTF.

This clonotype has at least ten counts. The chain combines TRBV6-2 or TRBV6-3 with TRBJ1-2; the D gene is possibly TRBD1 (6 bases). The germline V and J ends were trimmed by 7 bases and 4 bases, with 13 bases remaining between them. The germline V gene encodes CDR1 MNHEY and CDR2 SVGEGT. This CDR3 region has 13 residues. CDR3 loop: CASIGGTSYGYTF. CDR3 sequence (DNA): TGTGCCAGCATCGGGGGCACGTCCTATGGCTACACCTTC.

The V gene is TRBV15, the J gene TRBJ2-6; D unclear. V lost 0 bases, J lost 6 bases, and 3 bases lay in between. This CDR3 contains 13 residues. CDR1 LNHNV and CDR2 YYDKDF come from the germline V gene (reference sequence). The CDR3 here is CATSRDVANVLTF. Here the CDR3 DNA reads TGTGCCACCAGCAGAGATGTGGCCAACGTCCTGACTTTC.

In this sample, this clonotype turned up many times. The CDR3 DNA reads as TGCGCCAGCAGCTTGGGACAGTACGACACTGAAGCTTTCTTT. It yields the protein CASSLGQYDTEAFF. The chain combines TRBV5-1 with TRBJ1-1, with D possibly TRBD1 on 5 matching bases. The CDR3 sequence is 14 residues long. V was shortened by 0 bases and J by 3 bases, with 9 bases between the two germline ends. Germline CDR1 SGHRS, CDR2 YFSETQ.

This clonotype showed up many times. The CDR3 DNA reads TGTGCCAGCAGCCCTCAGGGGTGGAACACCGGGGAGCTGTTTTTT. Its translation: CASSPQGWNTGELFF. V gene TRBV6-5 combines with J gene TRBJ2-2, with D maybe TRBD1 (6 bases). This CDR3 is built from 15 residues. Germline CDR1 MNHEY, CDR2 SVGAGI. V was trimmed by 6 bases and J by 1 base, leaving 12 bases between them.

This chain connects TRBV12-3 or TRBV12-4 to TRBJ2-7, with TRBD2 identical over 7 bases. The ends lost 9 bases at V and 5 bases at J; junction bases unmatched: 7. The CDR3 length is 12 residues. DNA for the CDR3: TGTGCCAGTACTAGCGCCGTCCACGAGCAGTACTTC. This codes for CASTSAVHEQYF.

The rearrangement joins TRBV28 to TRBJ1-1; 9 nucleotides line up with TRBD1. Germline V CDR1 and CDR2: MDHEN, SYDVKM. CDR3 length: 15 amino acids. V trimming: 4 bases; J trimming: 1 base; junction bases outside the gene matches: 4. CDR3 sequence reads: CASSSDRGQNTEAFF. CDR3 DNA: TGTGCCAGCAGTTCGGACAGGGGCCAGAACACTGAAGCTTTCTTT.

This clonotype was counted at least ten times. The chain recombines TRBV2 with TRBJ2-5; weak D call: TRBD2 (6 bases). Trimming left V 6 bases short and J 5 bases short, with 19 bases between. The V gene's germline CDR1 is SNHLY and CDR2 FYNNEI. CDR3 length: 15 residues. CDR3 sequence (DNA): TGTGCCAGCAGGCCCCCCAATGCGGAGGGCGAGACCCAGTACTTC. Its translation: CASRPPNAEGETQYF. The entire variable domain, with the rest obtained from reference TRBV2 and TRBJ2-5, is as follows: EPEVTQTPSHQVTQMGQEVILRCVPISNHLYFYWYRQILGQKVEFLVSFYNNEISEKSEIFDDQFSVERPDGSNFTLKIRSTKLEDSAMYFCASRPPNAEGETQYFGPGTRLLVL.

J is TRBJ1-2 and V is TRBV6-9, with D possibly matching TRBD1 (6 bases). CDR1 is MNHGY, CDR2 SVAAGI, per germline. This CDR3 is 16 amino acids long. Trimming removed 1 base at V and 5 bases at J, with 17 bases between. CDR3 bases: TGTGCCAGCAGTTATTTAGTCGGGCGGGACATATATGGCTACACCTTC. Translation gives CASSYLVGRDIYGYTF.

This clonotype was seen just once. V and J are TRBV28 and TRBJ2-7; D is undetermined. Trimming removed 2 bases from V and 3 bases from J, with 8 bases in between. The CDR3 runs 13 residues. Germline V lookup: CDR1 MDHEN, CDR2 SYDVKM. The DNA for the CDR3 is TGTGCCAGCAGTTTAATTCAAAACTACGAGCAGTACTTC. The encoded protein is CASSLIQNYEQYF. The whole variable domain, remainder taken from reference TRBV28 and TRBJ2-7, is DVKVTQSSRYLVKRTGEKVFLECVQDMDHENMFWYRQDPGLGLRLIYFSYDVKMKEKGDIPEGYSVSREKKERFSLILESASTNQTSMYLCASSLIQNYEQYFGPGTRLTVT.

Of note for this clonotype: A much more abundant neighbour one base away suggests this may be a read error. V and J are TRBV6-2 or TRBV6-3 and TRBJ2-7, with a possible D match to TRBD2 (6 bases). Germline V lookup: CDR1 MNHEY, CDR2 SVGEGT. The CDR3 is made up of 16 amino acids. CDR3 amino acids: CVSSLPRDLTSYEQYF. The CDR3 DNA sequence: TGTGTCAGCAGTTTACCCCGGGACTTAACCTCCTACGAGCAGTACTTC.

This clonotype was seen repeatedly, ten times or more. The genes are TRBV6-2 or TRBV6-3 and TRBJ2-2; 10 bases align to TRBD1. Per germline, CDR1 MNHEY and CDR2 SVGEGT. The CDR3 spans 15 residues. With 6 bases clipped from V and 4 bases from J, the junction kept 5 bases outside the gene matches. The CDR3 protein is CASRETGGATGELFF. The DNA of the CDR3 is TGTGCCAGCAGAGAGACAGGGGGCGCCACCGGGGAGCTGTTTTTT.

The chain uses TRBV19 and TRBJ1-1; D ambiguous. Germline values: CDR1 LNHDA, CDR2 SQIVND (reference sequence). The CDR3 covers 14 residues. V shed 2 bases and J shed 4 bases, with 11 bases lying between them. The CDR3 DNA reads as TGTGCCAGTAGTATAAGGTGGGATTCCACTGAAGCTTTCTTT. Translating gives CASSIRWDSTEAFF.

This clonotype was seen many times. The chain uses TRBV12-3 or TRBV12-4 and TRBJ1-1; D is uncertain. Trimming cost V 3 bases and J 5 bases, with 10 bases left between them. The CDR3 has 13 residues. The CDR3 DNA reads TGTGCCAGCAGTTTGGATGCACGGACTGAAGCTTTCTTT. As protein: CASSLDARTEAFF.

The J gene is TRBJ2-2, the V gene TRBV10-3; D is unclear. Germline lookup yields CDR1 ENHRY and CDR2 SYGVKD. Trimming cost V 1 base and J 1 base, with 7 bases left between them. The CDR3 contains 15 residues. CDR3 loop: CAISELPGNTGELFF. CDR3 sequence (DNA): TGTGCCATCAGTGAGTTGCCGGGGAACACCGGGGAGCTGTTTTTT.